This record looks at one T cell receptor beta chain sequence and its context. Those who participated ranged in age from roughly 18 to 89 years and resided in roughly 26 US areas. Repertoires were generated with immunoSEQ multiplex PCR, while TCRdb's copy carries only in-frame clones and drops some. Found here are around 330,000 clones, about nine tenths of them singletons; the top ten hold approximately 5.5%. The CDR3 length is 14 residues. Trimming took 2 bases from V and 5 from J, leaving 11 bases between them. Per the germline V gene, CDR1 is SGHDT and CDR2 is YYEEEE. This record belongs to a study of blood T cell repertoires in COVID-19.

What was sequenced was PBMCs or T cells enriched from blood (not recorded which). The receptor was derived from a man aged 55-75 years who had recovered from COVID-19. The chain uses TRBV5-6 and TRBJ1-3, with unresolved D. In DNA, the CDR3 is TGTGCCAGCAGCTTTCGGGAAAATCGAAACACCATATATTTT. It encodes CASSFRENRNTIYF. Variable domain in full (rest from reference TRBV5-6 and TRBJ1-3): DAGVTQSPTHLIKTRGQQVTLRCSPKSGHDTVSWYQQALGQGPQFIFQYYEEEERQRGNFPDRFSGHQFPNYSSELNVNALLLGDSALYLCASSFRENRNTIYFGEGSWLTVV.